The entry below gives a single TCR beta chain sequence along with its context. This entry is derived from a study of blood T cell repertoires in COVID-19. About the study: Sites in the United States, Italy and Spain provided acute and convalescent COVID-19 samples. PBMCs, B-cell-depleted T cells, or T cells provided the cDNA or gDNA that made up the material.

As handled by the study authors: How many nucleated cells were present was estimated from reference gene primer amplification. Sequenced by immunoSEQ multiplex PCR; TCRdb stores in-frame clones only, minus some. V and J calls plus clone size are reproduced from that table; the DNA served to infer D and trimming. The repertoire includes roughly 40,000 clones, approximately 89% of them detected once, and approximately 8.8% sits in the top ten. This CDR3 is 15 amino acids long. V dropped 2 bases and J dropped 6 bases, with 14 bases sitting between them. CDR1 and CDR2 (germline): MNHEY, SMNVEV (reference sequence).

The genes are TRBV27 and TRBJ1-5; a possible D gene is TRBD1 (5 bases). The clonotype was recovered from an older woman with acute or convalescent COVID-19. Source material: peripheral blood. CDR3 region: CASSLAGNLGQPQHF. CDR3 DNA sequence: TGTGCCAGCAGTTTAGCAGGGAACTTAGGTCAGCCCCAGCATTTT.